These T cell receptor beta chains were read from a single sample in a study of response to subunit inactivated influenza vaccine. TCRdb re-called the RT-PCR reads through MiXCR, storing one row per CDR3 protein. The sample has some 600,000 distinct CDR3 sequences; around 13% are singletons. The sequencing used PBMCs from blood, collected 14 to 15 days before vaccination. These receptors all come from a man aged 50 or older who received an inactivated influenza vaccine. The CDR3 runs from the conserved cysteine through the conserved F or W. A D gene is named only where the DNA matches it firmly. Size is stated for part of the rows, as once, few or many counts, or as a class when the clone is expanded.

clone_size	d_call	v_call	j_call	cdr3_aa	cdr3_nt
many	-	TRBV7-3	TRBJ2-7	CASSSSGGYEQYF	TGTGCCAGCAGCTCATCTGGGGGCTACGAGCAGTACTTC
-	TRBD2	TRBV7-7	TRBJ2-1	CASSLSRGGHEQFF	TGTGCTAGCAGCTTATCGCGGGGGGGTCATGAGCAGTTCTTC
many	-	TRBV7-2	TRBJ1-3	CASSQTLRPGNTIYF	TGTGCCAGCAGCCAGACCCTCAGGCCTGGAAACACCATATATTTT
few	-	TRBV18	TRBJ2-3	CASSARLSGTDTQYF	TGTGCCAGCTCAGCACGACTGTCAGGCACAGATACGCAGTATTTT
-	TRBD1	TRBV20-1	TRBJ2-7	CSANTGGHEQYF	TGCAGTGCAAACACAGGGGGACACGAGCAGTACTTC
-	TRBD2	TRBV10-3	TRBJ2-1	CAISGSKLGLAGGDEQFF	TGTGCCATCAGTGGGAGTAAGCTGGGACTAGCGGGGGGGGATGAGCAGTTCTTC
many	TRBD2	TRBV5-1	TRBJ2-2	CASSTGTNSVGELFF	TGCGCCAGCAGCACCGGGACTAACAGTGTCGGGGAGCTGTTTTTT
few	-	TRBV5-1	TRBJ2-7	CASSLASQGDSYEQYF	TGCGCCAGCAGCTTGGCTTCCCAAGGGGACTCCTACGAGCAGTACTTC
many	-	TRBV21-1	TRBJ2-7	CASSKLPRDRKLWEQYF	TGTGCCAGCAGCAAGTTACCACGGGACAGGAAGCTCTGGGAGCAGTACTTC
many	TRBD1	TRBV5-1	TRBJ2-5	CASSLTGGLLLEETQYF	TGCGCCAGCAGCTTGACAGGGGGTTTATTACTAGAAGAGACCCAGTACTTC
-	-	TRBV12-3/TRBV12-4	TRBJ1-2	CASSLDGDHYGYTF	TGTGCCAGCAGTTTAGATGGGGATCACTATGGCTACACCTTC
many	TRBD1	TRBV7-2	TRBJ1-5	CASSPSTGVGQPQHF	TGTGCCAGCAGCCCATCGACAGGGGTTGGACAGCCCCAGCATTTT
few	TRBD2	TRBV5-1	TRBJ2-2	CASSLEGSGSAGELFF	TGCGCCAGCAGCTTGGAGGGTAGCGGGAGTGCCGGGGAGCTGTTTTTT
few	-	TRBV4-3	TRBJ2-7	CASSQDKRQAAGEQYF	TGCGCCAGCAGCCAAGATAAGAGACAGGCCGCGGGAGAGCAGTACTTC
many	-	TRBV12-3/TRBV12-4	TRBJ1-1	CASTPDGMNTEAFF	TGTGCCAGCACACCGGACGGAATGAACACTGAAGCTTTCTTT
-	-	TRBV5-1	TRBJ2-2	CASRPTRRANTGELFF	TGCGCCAGCAGACCGACCCGACGAGCGAACACCGGGGAGCTGTTTTTT
few	TRBD1	TRBV29-1	TRBJ2-3	CSVEETGQGSDTQYF	TGCAGCGTTGAAGAGACAGGGCAGGGAAGCGATACGCAGTATTTT
-	-	TRBV20-1	TRBJ2-5	CSASNGETQYF	TGCAGTGCTAGTAATGGGGAGACCCAGTACTTC
few	-	TRBV7-2	TRBJ2-7	CASSRRQDTYEQYF	TGTGCCAGCAGCCGGCGTCAGGACACCTACGAGCAGTACTTC
few	TRBD1	TRBV10-2	TRBJ2-7	CASSEGTGATYEQYF	TGCGCCAGCAGTGAGGGGACAGGGGCGACCTACGAGCAGTACTTC
few	-	TRBV27	TRBJ1-1	CASSSGYRNTEAFF	TGTGCCAGCAGTTCGGGTTACAGGAACACTGAAGCTTTCTTT
few	-	TRBV28	TRBJ2-7	CASSFPGGRREQYF	TGTGCCAGCAGTTTCCCCGGCGGTAGGCGGGAGCAGTACTTC